The rows below give T cell receptor beta chains drawn from one sample of a study of blood T cell repertoires in COVID-19. Produced via immunoSEQ multiplex PCR; TCRdb's table is partial and in-frame only. The sample yields around 160,000 clones, around 86% seen once. The material sequenced was peripheral blood. These receptors originate from a man aged 18 to 29 with acute or convalescent COVID-19. CDR3s include the opening cysteine and the closing phenylalanine or tryptophan. D genes are given only for firm matches. Some rows have no size entry. The others give once, few or many, or a class for an expanded clone.

V,size,J,D,DNA,CDR3
TRBV23-1,-,TRBJ1-3,-,TGCGCCAGCAGTCAGAGACAGGCCAGCTCTGGAAACACCATATATTTT,CASSQRQASSGNTIYF
TRBV11-2,-,TRBJ1-3,-,TGTGCCAGCTCCGTGTCCGGAAACACCATATATTTT,CASSVSGNTIYF
TRBV7-3,-,TRBJ2-3,TRBD1,TGTGCCAGCAGCCGGACAGGGTTCGGACCAGATACGCAGTATTTT,CASSRTGFGPDTQYF
TRBV19,-,TRBJ2-3,TRBD2,TGTGCCAGTAGTCCCCCTCAACTAGCGAGGAGCACAGATACGCAGTATTTT,CASSPPQLARSTDTQYF
TRBV2,-,TRBJ2-2,TRBD2,TGTGCCAGCAGTCTAGCGGGGGGGAACACCGGGGAGCTGTTTTTT,CASSLAGGNTGELFF
TRBV30,-,TRBJ1-1,-,TGTGCCTGGAGTGTACAAGGGGCGACTGAAGCTTTCTTT,CAWSVQGATEAFF
TRBV24-1,-,TRBJ2-7,TRBD2,TGTGCCACCAGTGGCCCCGGGACTAGCGGGGGACCCTGGGAGCAGTACTTC,CATSGPGTSGGPWEQYF
TRBV6-5,-,TRBJ1-6,TRBD1,TGTGCCAGCAACCGGATGGGACAGGGGCGCTCACCCCTCCACTTT,CASNRMGQGRSPLHF
TRBV6-5,-,TRBJ1-2,-,TGTGCCAGCAGTCTTTCAGGGGACTATGGCTACACCTTC,CASSLSGDYGYTF
TRBV10-1,-,TRBJ1-5,-,TGCGCCAGCAGTGAGTCGTCGGGATTTCGTAGCAATCAGCCCCAGCATTTT,CASSESSGFRSNQPQHF
TRBV4-2,-,TRBJ2-5,TRBD1,TGTGCCAGCAGCCAAGGGACAGGGGGCGAGACCCAGTACTTC,CASSQGTGGETQYF
TRBV7-2,-,TRBJ2-1,TRBD2,TGTGCCAGCAGCCGTAGCGGGGGGGCGTACAATGAGCAGTTCTTC,CASSRSGGAYNEQFF
TRBV7-9,-,TRBJ1-1,-,TGTGCCAGCAGCTTAGCGATATCAGTCAACACTGAAGCTTTCTTT,CASSLAISVNTEAFF
TRBV2,-,TRBJ2-6,-,TGTGCCATCAGGGAGACTGGGGCCAACGTCCTGACTTTC,CAIRETGANVLTF
TRBV25-1,-,TRBJ2-1,TRBD1,TGTGCCAGCAGTGCGCGGGACAGGACGATTAATGAGCAGTTCTTC,CASSARDRTINEQFF
TRBV19,few,TRBJ2-7,-,TGTGCCAGTAGGCTAGACGTGAGCTCCTACGAGCAGTACTTC,CASRLDVSSYEQYF
TRBV3-1/TRBV3-2,-,TRBJ2-5,-,TGTGCCAGCAGCCCCCGGGACACTGGGACCCAGTACTTC,CASSPRDTGTQYF
TRBV19,-,TRBJ1-3,-,TGTGCCAGTAGTATTGGATCGGGAGTCGGGAACACCATATATTTT,CASSIGSGVGNTIYF
TRBV30,-,TRBJ1-1,-,TGTGCCTGGAGTGTCAGGGGTTACACTGAAGCTTTCTTT,CAWSVRGYTEAFF
TRBV18,-,TRBJ2-2,TRBD1,TGTGCCAGCTCACCAACACAGGGGATGGCCGGGGAGCTGTTTTTT,CASSPTQGMAGELFF